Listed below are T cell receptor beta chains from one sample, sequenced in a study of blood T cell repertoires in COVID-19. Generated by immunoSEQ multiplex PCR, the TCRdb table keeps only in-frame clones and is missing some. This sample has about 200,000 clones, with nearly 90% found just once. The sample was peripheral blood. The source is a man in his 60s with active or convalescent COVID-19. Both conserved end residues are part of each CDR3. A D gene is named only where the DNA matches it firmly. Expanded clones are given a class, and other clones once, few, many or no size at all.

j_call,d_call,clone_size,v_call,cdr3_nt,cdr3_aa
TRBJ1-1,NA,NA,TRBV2,TGTGCCAGCAGTGATCCACATATGAACACTGAAGCTTTCTTT,CASSDPHMNTEAFF
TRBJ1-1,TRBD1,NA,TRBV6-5,TGTGCCAGCAGAATCAGGGACAGGGGGGACACTGAAGCTTTCTTT,CASRIRDRGDTEAFF
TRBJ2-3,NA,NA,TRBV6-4,TGTGCCAGCAGTGCAGGGGTCGGCGCAGATACGCAGTATTTT,CASSAGVGADTQYF
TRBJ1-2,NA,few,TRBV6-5,TGTGCCAGCATCCACCGAGGACAGATCTATGGCTACACCTTC,CASIHRGQIYGYTF
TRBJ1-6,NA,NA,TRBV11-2,TGTGCCAGCAGCTTAGGAGCCATTAATTCACCCCTCCACTTT,CASSLGAINSPLHF
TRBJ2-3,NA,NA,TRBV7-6,TGTGCCAGCAGCTTAGAGCGCCACGGGTTCTACACAGATACGCAGTATTTT,CASSLERHGFYTDTQYF
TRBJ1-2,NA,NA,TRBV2,TGTGCCAGCAGTGAAGCGCTTCGGGGGGCGGGCTACACCTTC,CASSEALRGAGYTF
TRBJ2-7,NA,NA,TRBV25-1,TGTGCCAGCAGTGGCCCGGGTCGAGAGAGCTCCTACGAGCAGTACTTC,CASSGPGRESSYEQYF
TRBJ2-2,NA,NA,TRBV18,TGTGCCAGCTCACCACCGTGGGGCGGCGGGGAGCTGTTTTTT,CASSPPWGGGELFF
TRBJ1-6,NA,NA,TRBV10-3,TGTGCCATCAGTGAGTCTGGACTCGAGAATTCACCCCTCCACTTT,CAISESGLENSPLHF
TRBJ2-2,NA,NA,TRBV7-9,TGTGCCCACGGACACCCCGGGAACACCGGGGAGCTGTTTTTT,CAHGHPGNTGELFF
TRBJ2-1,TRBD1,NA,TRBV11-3,TGTGCCAGCAGCCACACACAGGGGGCTTACAATGAGCAGTTCTTC,CASSHTQGAYNEQFF
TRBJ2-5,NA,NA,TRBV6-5,TGTGCCAGCAGTCCATACAGGGCAAATCAAGAGACCCAGTACTTC,CASSPYRANQETQYF
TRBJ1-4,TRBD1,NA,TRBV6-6,TGTGCCAGCAGCAAACGGGACAGGGAGTATAATGAAAAACTGTTTTTT,CASSKRDREYNEKLFF
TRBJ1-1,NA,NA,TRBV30,TGTGCCTGGAGTGGGTCGGGGGACACTGAAGCTTTCTTT,CAWSGSGDTEAFF
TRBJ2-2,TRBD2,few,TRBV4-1,TGCGCCAGCAGCCACCCGGGGGGGCGGACCGGGGAGCTGTTTTTT,CASSHPGGRTGELFF
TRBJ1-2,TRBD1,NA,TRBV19,TGTGCCAGTAGTGCTTCACCGGGACAGGGGGCGGTCTATGGCTACACCTTC,CASSASPGQGAVYGYTF
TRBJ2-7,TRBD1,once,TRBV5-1,TGCGCCAGCAGCTTGGGCCCGGGACAGGGGAGCGAGCAGTACTTC,CASSLGPGQGSEQYF
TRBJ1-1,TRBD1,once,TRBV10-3,TGTGCCATCAGTGAGTCTGGAGGGGGCGAAGCTTTCTTT,CAISESGGGEAFF
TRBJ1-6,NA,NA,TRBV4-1,TGCGCCAGCAGCCAAGGCCCCTACCGGGATCAAAGTTCTAATTCACCCCTCCACTTT,CASSQGPYRDQSSNSPLHF
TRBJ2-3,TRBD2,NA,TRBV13,TGTGCCAGCAGCTTCCGGCTAGCGGGGAATCCTCCGTACACAGATACGCAGTATTTT,CASSFRLAGNPPYTDTQYF
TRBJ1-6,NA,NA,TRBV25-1,TGTGCCAGCAGTCCTACCTCGGGCTCCTATAATTCACCCCTCCACTTT,CASSPTSGSYNSPLHF
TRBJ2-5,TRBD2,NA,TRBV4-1,TGCGCCAGCAGCCAGGGACTAGCGGGGAGCAGAGAGACCCAGTACTTC,CASSQGLAGSRETQYF
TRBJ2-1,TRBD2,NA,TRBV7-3,TGTGCCAGCAGCCCCACTAGCGGGGCCAATGAGCAGTTCTTC,CASSPTSGANEQFF
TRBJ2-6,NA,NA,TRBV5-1,TGCGCCAGCAGCTTGGGGGCGGGGAGCTCTGGGGCCAACGTCCTGACTTTC,CASSLGAGSSGANVLTF